A single sample is the source of the 24 T cell receptor beta chains below, sequenced in a study of blood T cell repertoires in COVID-19. Produced via immunoSEQ multiplex PCR; TCRdb's table is partial and in-frame only. The table has roughly 300,000 clones, roughly 87% seen once. The material sequenced was peripheral blood. These receptors all stem from a human donor in a cohort sampled during active COVID-19.

This clone appeared a single time. The rearrangement joins TRBV6-5 to TRBJ1-5; maybe TRBD1 (6 bases). CDR1 MNHEY and CDR2 SVGAGI come from the germline V gene. CDR3 size: 13 residues. The germline V and J ends were trimmed by 6 bases and 5 bases, with 11 bases remaining between them. The CDR3: CASSSGQYQPQHF. The CDR3 DNA sequence: TGTGCCAGCAGCTCCGGACAGTATCAGCCCCAGCATTTT.

The CDR3 DNA is TGTGCCAGCAGCCAAGGTTTATCGGCTGGAAACACCATATATTTT. Translation gives CASSQGLSAGNTIYF. This chain uses TRBV3-1 (or the pseudogene TRBV3-2) with TRBJ1-3; D call uncertain. V was trimmed by 1 base and J by 2 bases, leaving 9 bases between them. This CDR3 has 15 residues. The germline V gene encodes CDR1 LGHDT and CDR2 YNNKEL (reference sequence).

This chain connects TRBV4-1 to TRBJ2-7; 8 positions match TRBD2. The V and J ends lost 1 base and 3 bases, in that order; junction bases with no gene match: 11. The CDR3 is made up of 17 amino acids. Germline loops: CDR1 MGHRA, CDR2 YSYEKL. In DNA, the CDR3 is TGCGCCAGCAGCCAAGTTACCGGGAGGGCCGGAAGCTACGAGCAGTACTTC. Protein product: CASSQVTGRAGSYEQYF.

This chain joins TRBV5-1 and TRBJ1-2; a possible D gene is TRBD1 (5 bases). Germline CDR1 is SGHRS and CDR2 is YFSETQ. The CDR3 has 14 residues. The germline V and J ends were trimmed by 1 base and 4 bases, with 11 bases remaining between them. CDR3 coding DNA: TGCGCCAGCAGCTTGAAAGGGGAATCCTATGGCTACACCTTC. Protein: CASSLKGESYGYTF. The whole variable domain, remainder taken from reference TRBV5-1 and TRBJ1-2, is KAGVTQTPRYLIKTRGQQVTLSCSPISGHRSVSWYQQTPGQGLQFLFEYFSETQRNKGNFPGRFSGRQFSNSRSEMNVSTLELGDSALYLCASSLKGESYGYTFGSGTRLTVV.

The chain joins TRBV7-2 to TRBJ2-2; D not resolved. The CDR3 has 15 residues. The germline V gene encodes CDR1 SGHTA and CDR2 FQGNSA. Deletions cut 5 bases from V and 0 bases from J, with 10 bases between. The CDR3 nucleotides are TGTGCCAGCAGCGAAATGCGGTCGAACACCGGGGAGCTGTTTTTT. Protein sequence: CASSEMRSNTGELFF.

J is TRBJ2-7 and V is TRBV4-1; the match to TRBD2 covers 10 bases. Germline lookup yields CDR1 MGHRA and CDR2 YSYEKL. The CDR3 is 19 residues long. V was clipped by 1 base and J by 0 bases; unmatched bases: 12. The CDR3 nucleotides are TGCGCCAGCAGCCAAGGCGGACTAGCGGAACTGGGAGGCTCCTACGAGCAGTACTTC. Amino acids: CASSQGGLAELGGSYEQYF.

The J gene is TRBJ1-1, the V gene TRBV27, with D uncertain. Trimming took off 6 bases at V and 3 bases at J, with 5 bases between the two ends. CDR1 MNHEY and CDR2 SMNVEV come from the germline V gene (reference sequence). The CDR3 consists of 11 residues. CDR3 bases: TGTGCCAGCAGACAGTACACTGAAGCTTTCTTT. Amino acids: CASRQYTEAFF.

V gene TRBV5-1 combines with J gene TRBJ2-2; 9 positions match TRBD2. Germline V gene lookup returns CDR1 SGHRS and CDR2 YFSETQ. The V segment lost 0 bases and the J segment 7 bases; nucleotides outside the gene matches: 4. The CDR3 contains 15 residues. CDR3 protein: CASSLGLAGNGELFF. The DNA of the CDR3 is TGCGCCAGCAGCTTGGGTCTAGCGGGAAACGGGGAGCTGTTTTTT.

This clone was observed a single time. The J gene is TRBJ1-3, the V gene TRBV9; 9 bases agree with TRBD1. In germline, CDR1 is SGDLS, CDR2 YYNGEE. The J segment lost 4 bases and the V segment lost 7 bases, leaving 9 bases of the junction unmatched. The CDR3 spans 15 residues. The CDR3 protein is CASAPGQGAGNTIYF. In nucleotides, the CDR3 is TGTGCCAGCGCGCCGGGACAGGGTGCGGGAAACACCATATATTTT.

This clone occurred once. The rearrangement links TRBV7-8 to TRBJ2-1, with 9 bases aligning to TRBD2. The CDR3 totals 12 residues. V was pared by 4 bases and J by 10 bases, with 2 bases of the junction left unmatched. Germline V gene data show CDR1 as SGHVS and CDR2 as FQNEAQ. The CDR3 loop is CASSSGLAEQFF. CDR3 coding DNA: TGTGCCAGCAGCTCAGGACTAGCGGAGCAGTTCTTC.

This chain connects TRBV5-8 to TRBJ2-1; 7 bases are shared with TRBD1. Germline lookup yields CDR1 SGHTS and CDR2 YDEGEE. The length of the CDR3 is 16 residues. After removal of 5 bases from V and 4 bases from J, the junction contained 12 bases not matched to a gene. The CDR3 spells CASRPRDREIYNEQFF. CDR3 DNA: TGTGCCAGCAGACCCAGAGACAGGGAAATATACAATGAGCAGTTCTTC.

This clone was observed a handful of times. The V and J genes are TRBV7-8 and TRBJ1-1; 7 nucleotides agree with TRBD1. CDR1 and CDR2 from the germline V gene are SGHVS and FQNEAQ. The CDR3 has 16 amino acids. V trimming: 2 bases; J trimming: 1 base; junction bases outside the gene matches: 7. CDR3 residues: CASSLRRGQGNTEAFF. The CDR3 bases are TGTGCCAGCAGCTTACGGAGGGGGCAGGGGAACACTGAAGCTTTCTTT.

This chain connects TRBV28 to TRBJ1-4; D not certain. This CDR3 contains 13 residues. Looked up from germline, CDR1 is MDHEN and CDR2 is SYDVKM. V was pared by 5 bases and J by 7 bases, with 11 bases between. In nucleotides, the CDR3 is TGTGCCAGCAGTCCATGGGCCGCTGAAAAACTGTTTTTT. Protein: CASSPWAAEKLFF.

This clone appeared a few times. J is TRBJ2-3 and V is TRBV7-9, with TRBD1 identical over 8 bases. The J segment lost 4 bases and the V segment lost 5 bases, leaving 8 bases of the junction unmatched. Germline V lookup: CDR1 SEHNR, CDR2 FQNEAQ (reference sequence). The CDR3 is 15 residues long. In DNA, the CDR3 is TGTGCCAGCAGCCGCCGGACAGGGCAGGCAGATACGCAGTATTTT. Amino acids: CASSRRTGQADTQYF.

A remark on this clone: This specimen includes other DNA sequences encoding the same CDR3. The rearrangement joins TRBV5-1 to TRBJ2-1, with D possibly matching TRBD2 (5 bases). Trimming took off 0 bases at V and 1 base at J, with 8 bases between the two ends. CDR1 is SGHRS, CDR2 YFSETQ, per germline. CDR3 size: 15 residues. The CDR3 sequence is CASSLDSGSYNEQFF. Here the CDR3 DNA reads TGCGCCAGCAGCTTGGACAGCGGATCCTACAATGAGCAGTTCTTC.

The genes are TRBV4-1 and TRBJ2-5, with D possibly matching TRBD2 (5 bases). The germline gives CDR1 MGHRA, CDR2 YSYEKL. Trimming took off 0 bases at V and 4 bases at J, with 12 bases between the two ends. The CDR3 extends over 15 amino acids. The CDR3 region is CASSQDPGYRETQYF. For the CDR3, the DNA is TGCGCCAGCAGCCAAGATCCGGGGTATAGAGAGACCCAGTACTTC.

This sequence joins TRBV3-1 (or the pseudogene TRBV3-2) and TRBJ1-4, with 8 bases matching TRBD1. The CDR3 has 13 amino acids. Germline V lookup: CDR1 LGHDT, CDR2 YNNKEL (reference sequence). With 6 bases clipped from V and 8 bases from J, the junction kept 5 bases outside the gene matches. In nucleotides, the CDR3 is TGTGCCAGCAGTCCCAGGGGGCGGGAAAAACTGTTTTTT. Its translation: CASSPRGREKLFF.

CDR3 nucleotide sequence: TGTGCCAGCAGCTTGGACCCCCGCGCTGAAGCTTTCTTT. Protein: CASSLDPRAEAFF. The gene calls are TRBV5-4 and TRBJ1-1; D remains unclear. This CDR3 has 13 amino acids. CDR1 is SGHNT and CDR2 is YYREEE in the germline V gene (reference sequence). The germline V and J ends were trimmed by 0 bases and 6 bases, with 9 bases remaining between them.

The chain links TRBV5-1 to TRBJ2-1, with 10 bases that match TRBD1. The CDR3 consists of 16 residues. Germline CDR1 is SGHRS and CDR2 is YFSETQ. V shed 4 bases, J shed 3 bases, and the junction held 7 bases outside the gene matches. CDR3 sequence (DNA): TGCGCCAGCAGCAAGGGACAGGGGATGAACTACAATGAGCAGTTCTTC. This gives the protein CASSKGQGMNYNEQFF.

This clone was seen just once. The chain joins TRBV11-2 to TRBJ1-5, with 8 nucleotides matching TRBD1. V gave up 1 base and J gave up 2 bases; unmatched junction bases: 4. The germline V gene has CDR1 SGHAT and CDR2 FQNNGV. CDR3 length: 16 residues. CDR3 DNA sequence: TGTGCCAGCAGCTTAGGCAGGGGGCGCGGCAATCAGCCCCAGCATTTT. This translates into CASSLGRGRGNQPQHF.

This chain links TRBV28 with TRBJ2-3; 8 nucleotides agree with TRBD1. Per germline, CDR1 MDHEN and CDR2 SYDVKM. This CDR3 has 15 amino acids. V lost 5 bases and J lost 1; bases outside the gene matches: 5. The CDR3 loop reads CASSPATGGTDTQYF. In DNA form, the CDR3 reads TGTGCCAGCAGTCCCGCGACAGGGGGCACAGATACGCAGTATTTT.

CDR3 DNA: TGCAGCGTTGATTCCCCGGGACAGGGAAACGAGCAGTACTTC. Translating gives CSVDSPGQGNEQYF. The V call is TRBV29-1, the J call TRBJ2-7; 9 positions match TRBD1. V shed 3 bases, J shed 5 bases, and the junction held 8 bases outside the gene matches. From germline, CDR1 is SQVTM and CDR2 ANQGSEA. There are 14 residues in the CDR3.

The J gene is TRBJ2-1, the V gene TRBV10-2, with 10 nucleotides matching TRBD2. The CDR3 is 15 amino acids. The V gene's germline CDR1 is WSHSY and CDR2 SAAADI. The J segment lost 7 bases and the V segment lost 6 bases, leaving 9 bases of the junction unmatched. The CDR3 DNA sequence: TGCGCCAGCAGCCAACCGGGACTAGCGATGAATGAGCAGTTCTTC. Its protein is CASSQPGLAMNEQFF.

The chain is built from TRBV5-1 and TRBJ2-7, with TRBD1 matching over 7 bases. This CDR3 has 13 amino acids. CDR1 is SGHRS, CDR2 YFSETQ, per germline. V lost 0 bases to trimming and J lost 5 bases; unmatched junction nucleotides: 2. The CDR3 region has the DNA TGCGCCAGCAGCTTGGGCAGGGGGAACGAGCAGTACTTC. Translating gives CASSLGRGNEQYF. The full variable domain, completed using reference TRBV5-1 and TRBJ2-7, is KAGVTQTPRYLIKTRGQQVTLSCSPISGHRSVSWYQQTPGQGLQFLFEYFSETQRNKGNFPGRFSGRQFSNSRSEMNVSTLELGDSALYLCASSLGRGNEQYFGPGTRLTVT.